This entry lists 13 T cell receptor beta chains sequenced from one sample in a study of blood T cell repertoires in COVID-19. TCRdb's copy holds only in-frame clones and misses some; the assay was immunoSEQ multiplex PCR. Found here are under 250,000 clones, about 82% of them singletons; the top ten hold 9% to 15%. Sample: peripheral blood. These receptors were obtained from an elderly man with acute or convalescent COVID-19.

The V and J genes are TRBV29-1 and TRBJ1-1; D perhaps matches TRBD1 (5 bases). Germline values: CDR1 SQVTM, CDR2 ANQGSEA. The CDR3 is made up of 13 amino acids. Trimming left V 4 bases short and J 1 base short, with 10 bases between. The CDR3, as DNA: TGCAGCGTTGGCACCGGGGGGAACACTGAAGCTTTCTTT. Translating it yields CSVGTGGNTEAFF.

In DNA form, the CDR3 reads TGTGCCAGCAGTGAACCCGGGACTAGCGGGGGCGAGCAGTACTTC. This codes for CASSEPGTSGGEQYF. The chain joins TRBV6-1 to TRBJ2-7; 14 bases match TRBD2. V lost 2 bases, J lost 6 bases, and 3 bases stayed unmatched. The CDR3 runs 15 residues. Germline V gene lookup returns CDR1 MNHNS and CDR2 SASEGT.

The chain uses TRBV7-2 and TRBJ1-5; TRBD1 aligns across 7 bases. The germline gives CDR1 SGHTA, CDR2 FQGNSA. CDR3 length: 15 residues. V lost 5 bases to trimming and J lost 3 bases; unmatched junction nucleotides: 7. The CDR3 DNA sequence: TGTGCCAGCAGCGGACAGGCCAACTTCAATCAGCCCCAGCATTTT. Residues: CASSGQANFNQPQHF.

The chain recombines TRBV11-2 with TRBJ2-5, with 12 bases lining up with TRBD2. The CDR3 contains 16 residues. Germline-derived CDR1 and CDR2 are SGHAT and FQNNGV. V was pared by 2 bases and J by 3 bases, with 4 bases of the junction left unmatched. In DNA, the CDR3 is TGTGCCAGCAGCTTACACCGGACTAGCGGGGAAGAGACCCAGTACTTC. Translation: CASSLHRTSGEETQYF.

The CDR3 coding sequence is TGTGCCAGCAGTCAATACAGGTCCTCGAATGAAAAACTGTTTTTT. This translates into CASSQYRSSNEKLFF. This chain links TRBV6-5 with TRBJ1-4; maybe TRBD1 (5 bases). The V gene lost 5 bases and the J gene lost 5 bases, with 15 bases spanning the gap. The CDR3 runs to 15 residues. Germline V gene lookup returns CDR1 MNHEY and CDR2 SVGAGI.

V and J are TRBV6-5 and TRBJ1-2; 11 nucleotides align to TRBD1. The CDR3 extends over 15 amino acids. CDR1 is MNHEY and CDR2 is SVGAGI in the germline V gene. J lost 3 bases, V lost 2 bases, and 2 bases had no gene match. CDR3 loop: CASSYQGQGDYGYTF. The CDR3 bases are TGTGCCAGCAGTTACCAGGGACAGGGGGACTATGGCTACACCTTC.

This sequence joins TRBV5-5 and TRBJ2-7, with 8 bases matching TRBD1. Germline values: CDR1 SGHKS, CDR2 YYEKEE (reference sequence). The V and J ends lost 2 bases and 3 bases, in that order; junction bases with no gene match: 7. The CDR3 extends over 15 amino acids. Here the CDR3 DNA reads TGTGCCAGCAGCTTCGGGGGACAGGTAGTCTACGAGCAGTACTTC. Translated, it gives CASSFGGQVVYEQYF.

The rearrangement joins TRBV7-9 to TRBJ2-5; TRBD1 might be the D (6 bases). CDR3 size: 15 residues. Germline loops: CDR1 SEHNR, CDR2 FQNEAQ (reference sequence). The V end was cut by 4 bases, the J end by 5 bases, with 17 bases between. This CDR3 is CASSSTGMIAETQYF. The CDR3 coding sequence is TGTGCCAGCAGCTCTACAGGGATGATAGCGGAGACCCAGTACTTC. Together with reference TRBV7-9 and TRBJ2-5, the CDR3 gives the full variable domain: DTGVSQNPRHKITKRGQNVTFRCDPISEHNRLYWYRQTLGQGPEFLTYFQNEAQLEKSRLLSDRFSAERPKGSFSTLEIQRTEQGDSAMYLCASSSTGMIAETQYFGPGTRLLVL.

Turning to this clone: The identical CDR3 is also encoded by other nucleotide sequences in the sample. This chain connects TRBV5-1 to TRBJ1-4; D unresolved. Between the trimmed V and J ends, which lost 0 bases and 0 bases, there was a span of 6 bases. CDR1 is SGHRS, CDR2 YFSETQ, per germline. CDR3 length equals 15 residues. The CDR3 coding sequence is TGCGCCAGCAGCTTGGCCGGAGCAACTAATGAAAAACTGTTTTTT. This codes for CASSLAGATNEKLFF.

The chain recombines TRBV11-3 with TRBJ2-7, with 10 bases matching TRBD1. This CDR3 has 15 amino acids. CDR1 and CDR2 from the germline V gene are SGHNT and YENEEA. J was trimmed by 2 bases and V by 5 bases; bases with no gene match: 6. This CDR3 is CASSRGQGPTYEQYF. The CDR3 DNA sequence: TGTGCCAGCAGCCGGGGACAGGGGCCAACCTACGAGCAGTACTTC.

The genes are TRBV12-3 or TRBV12-4 and TRBJ1-6; D call uncertain. Trimming removed 9 bases from V and 8 bases from J, with 11 bases in between. This CDR3 contains 12 residues. CDR3 coding DNA: TGTGCCAGTACGGTCGCGGATTCACCCCTCCACTTT. The encoded protein is CASTVADSPLHF.

The rearrangement links TRBV5-1 to TRBJ2-1; D not certain. CDR3 length equals 16 residues. V was pared by 0 bases and J by 7 bases, with 17 bases between. Germline V gives CDR1 SGHRS, CDR2 YFSETQ. In DNA form, the CDR3 reads TGCGCCAGCAGCTTGGAAATGGGCCCCCCCTTGAATGAGCAGTTCTTC. Protein: CASSLEMGPPLNEQFF. Combining the CDR3 with reference TRBV5-1 and TRBJ2-1 gives the whole variable domain KAGVTQTPRYLIKTRGQQVTLSCSPISGHRSVSWYQQTPGQGLQFLFEYFSETQRNKGNFPGRFSGRQFSNSRSEMNVSTLELGDSALYLCASSLEMGPPLNEQFFGPGTRLTVL.

About this clone: At the DNA level, this CDR3 is encoded by other sequences in the same sample as well. The chain links TRBV24-1 to TRBJ2-5, with D maybe TRBD1 (5 bases). This CDR3 has 13 residues. Germline V lookup: CDR1 KGHDR, CDR2 SFDVKD. V shed 3 bases and J shed 3 bases, with 7 bases lying between them. CDR3: CATSDGREETQYF. CDR3 coding DNA: TGTGCCACCAGTGATGGCAGGGAAGAGACCCAGTACTTC.